The rows below give T cell receptor beta chains drawn from one sample of a study of response to subunit inactivated influenza vaccine. From the RT-PCR reads, TCRdb called clonotypes with MiXCR, one entry per CDR3 protein. The sample contains hundreds of thousands of distinct CDR3 sequences, less than 20% of which appear only once. Source: PBMCs from blood, taken 4 to 6 days after vaccination. The receptors derive from a man aged 50 to 59 who received an inactivated influenza vaccine. The CDR3 runs from the conserved cysteine through the conserved F or W. The D gene is left open where the match is weak. The size entry is marked missing in some rows and otherwise reads once, few, many or a size class.

j_gene: TRBJ2-2; abundance: .; len: 14; d_gene: .; v_gene: TRBV6-1; CDR3nt: TGTGCCATCGAAATCATAGGAGGCACCGGGGAGCTGTTTTTT; CDR3aa: CAIEIIGGTGELFF
j_gene: TRBJ2-1; abundance: .; len: 12; d_gene: .; v_gene: TRBV6-2/TRBV6-3; CDR3nt: TGTGCCAGCAGTTATGCAGGGAATGAGCAGTTCTTC; CDR3aa: CASSYAGNEQFF
j_gene: TRBJ1-1; abundance: .; len: 14; d_gene: TRBD1; v_gene: TRBV7-9; CDR3nt: TGTGCCAGCAGCCCCCTGTCAGGGGGCACTGAAGCTTTCTTT; CDR3aa: CASSPLSGGTEAFF
j_gene: TRBJ2-3; abundance: .; len: 16; d_gene: TRBD1; v_gene: TRBV6-5; CDR3nt: TGTGCCAGCAGTTACGGGACAGCTACTAGCACAGATACGCAGTATTTT; CDR3aa: CASSYGTATSTDTQYF
j_gene: TRBJ2-1; abundance: .; len: 15; d_gene: .; v_gene: TRBV6-1; CDR3nt: TGTGCCAGCACCAGGGGCGGGACAAAATACAATGAGCAGTTCTTC; CDR3aa: CASTRGGTKYNEQFF
j_gene: TRBJ2-2; abundance: .; len: 14; d_gene: .; v_gene: TRBV3-1; CDR3nt: TGTGCCAGCAGTCCCCCATCCCGCACCGGGGAGCTGTTTTTT; CDR3aa: CASSPPSRTGELFF
j_gene: TRBJ2-1; abundance: few; len: 18; d_gene: .; v_gene: TRBV20-1; CDR3nt: TGCAGTGCTTCGCCGGGACTCACCTCCGTTGGGTCCTACAATGAGCAGTTCTTC; CDR3aa: CSASPGLTSVGSYNEQFF
j_gene: TRBJ2-7; abundance: many; len: 13; d_gene: TRBD1; v_gene: TRBV10-3; CDR3nt: TGTGCCATCAGCCGGGACAGCTCCTACGAGCAGTACTTC; CDR3aa: CAISRDSSYEQYF
j_gene: TRBJ2-1; abundance: few; len: 15; d_gene: TRBD2; v_gene: TRBV5-8; CDR3nt: TGTGCCAGCAGCTTACCGGGACTAAACTACAATGAGCAGTTCTTC; CDR3aa: CASSLPGLNYNEQFF
j_gene: TRBJ2-1; abundance: .; len: 14; d_gene: TRBD1; v_gene: TRBV19; CDR3nt: TGTGCCAGTAACAGGGACAGTCGGCCCAATGAGCAGTTCTTC; CDR3aa: CASNRDSRPNEQFF
j_gene: TRBJ2-7; abundance: few; len: 13; d_gene: .; v_gene: TRBV9; CDR3nt: TGTGCCAGCAGCGTAGATCCAGGGAACGAGCAGTACTTC; CDR3aa: CASSVDPGNEQYF